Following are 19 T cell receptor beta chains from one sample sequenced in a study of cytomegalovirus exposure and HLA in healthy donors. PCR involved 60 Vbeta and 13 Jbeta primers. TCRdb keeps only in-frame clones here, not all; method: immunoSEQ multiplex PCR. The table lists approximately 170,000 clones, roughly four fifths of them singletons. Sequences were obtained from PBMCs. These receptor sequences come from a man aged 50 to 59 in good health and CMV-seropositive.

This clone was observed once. The CDR3 loop reads CASSAAGLSETQYF. The CDR3 DNA reads as TGTGCCAGCAGCGCAGCGGGGTTGAGCGAGACCCAGTACTTC. The chain has TRBV7-2 and TRBJ2-5, with 7 bases that match TRBD2. This CDR3 contains 14 residues. The junction had 8 bases not matched to a gene; V was cut back by 5 bases and J by 5 bases. The germline V gene encodes CDR1 SGHTA and CDR2 FQGNSA.

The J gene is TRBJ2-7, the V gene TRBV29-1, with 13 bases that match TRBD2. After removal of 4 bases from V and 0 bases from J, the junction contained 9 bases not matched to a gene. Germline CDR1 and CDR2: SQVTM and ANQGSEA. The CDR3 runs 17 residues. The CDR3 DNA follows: TGCAGCGTTGTCTGGACTAGCGGGGGCCTGAGCTCCTACGAGCAGTACTTC. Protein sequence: CSVVWTSGGLSSYEQYF.

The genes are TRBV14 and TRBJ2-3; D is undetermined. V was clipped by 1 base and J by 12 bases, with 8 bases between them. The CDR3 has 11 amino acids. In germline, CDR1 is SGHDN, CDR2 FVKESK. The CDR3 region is CASSQVNRQYF. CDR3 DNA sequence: TGTGCCAGCAGCCAAGTCAACAGACAGTATTTT.

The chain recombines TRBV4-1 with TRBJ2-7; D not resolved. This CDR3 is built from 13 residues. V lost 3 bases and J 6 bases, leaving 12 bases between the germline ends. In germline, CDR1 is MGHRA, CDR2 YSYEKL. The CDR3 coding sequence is TGCGCCAGCAGCCAGTTGCTACGCTCCGAGCAGTACTTC. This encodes CASSQLLRSEQYF.

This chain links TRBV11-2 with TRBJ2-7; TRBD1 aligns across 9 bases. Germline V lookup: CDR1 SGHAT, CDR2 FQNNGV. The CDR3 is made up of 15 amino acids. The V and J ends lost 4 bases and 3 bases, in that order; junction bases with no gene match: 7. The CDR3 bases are TGTGCCAGCAGCTCAGGGCTGGGACAGGGCTACGAGCAGTACTTC. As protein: CASSSGLGQGYEQYF.

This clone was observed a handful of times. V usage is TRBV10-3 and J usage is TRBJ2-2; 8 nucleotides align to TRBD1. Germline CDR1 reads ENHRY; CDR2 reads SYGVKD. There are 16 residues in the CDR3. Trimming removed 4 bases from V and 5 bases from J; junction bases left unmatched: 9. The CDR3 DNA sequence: TGTGCCATCAGTGTGGGACAGGTTCTCTTGACCGGGGAGCTGTTTTTT. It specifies CAISVGQVLLTGELFF.

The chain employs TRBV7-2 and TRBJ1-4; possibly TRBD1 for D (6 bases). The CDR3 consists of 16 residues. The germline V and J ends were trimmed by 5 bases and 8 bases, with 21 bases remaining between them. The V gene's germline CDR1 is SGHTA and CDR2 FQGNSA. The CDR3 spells CASSPSPTGLKEKLFF. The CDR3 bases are TGTGCCAGCAGCCCGTCTCCCACAGGGTTAAAGGAAAAACTGTTTTTT.

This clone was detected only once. CDR3 sequence (DNA): TGTGCCAGCAGCGACGACGGGACAAGGAGAACATACACCTTC. This encodes CASSDDGTRRTYTF. The V call is TRBV9, the J call TRBJ1-2, with a tentative D call TRBD1 (6 bases). Germline lookup yields CDR1 SGDLS and CDR2 YYNGEE. The CDR3 contains 14 residues. V lost 3 bases, J lost 11 bases, and 20 bases lay in between.

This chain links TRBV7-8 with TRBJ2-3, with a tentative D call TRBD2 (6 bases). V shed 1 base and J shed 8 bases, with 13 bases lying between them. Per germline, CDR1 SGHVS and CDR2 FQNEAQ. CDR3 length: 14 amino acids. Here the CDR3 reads CASSLGPSVGTQYF. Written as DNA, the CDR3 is TGTGCCAGCAGCTTAGGCCCTAGCGTTGGTACGCAGTATTTT.

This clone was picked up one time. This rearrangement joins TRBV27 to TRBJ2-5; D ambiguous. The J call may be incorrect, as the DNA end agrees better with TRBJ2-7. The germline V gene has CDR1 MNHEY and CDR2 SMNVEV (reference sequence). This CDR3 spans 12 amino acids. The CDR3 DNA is TGTGCCAGCAGTGCCAGAGGCGACGAGCAGTACTTC. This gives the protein CASSARGDEQYF.

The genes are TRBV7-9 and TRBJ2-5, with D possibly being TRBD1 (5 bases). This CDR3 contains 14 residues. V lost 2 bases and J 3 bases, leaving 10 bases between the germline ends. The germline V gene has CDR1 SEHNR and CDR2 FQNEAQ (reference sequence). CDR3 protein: CASSLSGAEETQYF. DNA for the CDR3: TGTGCCAGCAGCTTAAGTGGGGCAGAAGAGACCCAGTACTTC.

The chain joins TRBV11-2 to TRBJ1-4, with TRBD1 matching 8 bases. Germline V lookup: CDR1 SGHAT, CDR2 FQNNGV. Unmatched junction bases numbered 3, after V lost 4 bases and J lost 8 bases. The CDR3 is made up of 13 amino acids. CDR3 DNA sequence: TGTGCCAGCAGCTGGACAGGGAGGGAAAAACTGTTTTTT. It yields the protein CASSWTGREKLFF.

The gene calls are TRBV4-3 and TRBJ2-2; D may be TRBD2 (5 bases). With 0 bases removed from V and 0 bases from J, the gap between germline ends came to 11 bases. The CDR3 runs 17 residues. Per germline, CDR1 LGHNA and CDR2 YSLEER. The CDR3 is CASSQESPGANTGELFF. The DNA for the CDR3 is TGCGCCAGCAGCCAAGAGTCCCCCGGGGCGAACACCGGGGAGCTGTTTTTT.

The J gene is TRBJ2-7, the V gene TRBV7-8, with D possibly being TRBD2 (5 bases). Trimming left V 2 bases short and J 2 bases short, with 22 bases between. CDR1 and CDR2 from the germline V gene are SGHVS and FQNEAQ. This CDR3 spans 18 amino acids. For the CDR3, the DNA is TGTGCCAGCAGCTTAACAGTAGGAGGCCGGAGCCAAACCTACGAGCAGTACTTC. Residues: CASSLTVGGRSQTYEQYF.

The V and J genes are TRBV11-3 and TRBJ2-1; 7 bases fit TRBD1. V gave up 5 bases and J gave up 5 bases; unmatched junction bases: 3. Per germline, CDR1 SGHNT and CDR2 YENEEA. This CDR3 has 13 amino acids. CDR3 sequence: CASSRDRHNEQFF. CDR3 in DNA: TGTGCCAGCAGCCGGGACAGACACAATGAGCAGTTCTTC.

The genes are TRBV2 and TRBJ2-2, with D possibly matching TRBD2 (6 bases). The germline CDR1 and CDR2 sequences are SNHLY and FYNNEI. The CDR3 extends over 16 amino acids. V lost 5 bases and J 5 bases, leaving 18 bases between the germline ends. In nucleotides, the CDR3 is TGTGCCAGCAGTAACCGCGGAGGGGCGCCTACCGGGGAGCTGTTTTTT. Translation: CASSNRGGAPTGELFF. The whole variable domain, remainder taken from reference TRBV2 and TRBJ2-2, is EPEVTQTPSHQVTQMGQEVILRCVPISNHLYFYWYRQILGQKVEFLVSFYNNEISEKSEIFDDQFSVERPDGSNFTLKIRSTKLEDSAMYFCASSNRGGAPTGELFFGEGSRLTVL.

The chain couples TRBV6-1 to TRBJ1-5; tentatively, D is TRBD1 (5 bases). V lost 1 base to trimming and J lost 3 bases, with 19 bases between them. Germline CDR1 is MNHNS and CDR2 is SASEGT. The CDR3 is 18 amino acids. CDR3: CASSEEVVAGGNNQPQHF. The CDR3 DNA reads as TGTGCCAGCAGTGAAGAGGTGGTGGCCGGGGGTAACAATCAGCCCCAGCATTTT.

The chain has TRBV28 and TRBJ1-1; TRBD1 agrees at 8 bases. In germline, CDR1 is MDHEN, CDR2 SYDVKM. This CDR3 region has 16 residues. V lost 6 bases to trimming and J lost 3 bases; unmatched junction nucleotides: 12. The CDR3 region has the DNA TGTGCCAGCAGGCGGACAGGGTGGGGGTTTGACACTGAAGCTTTCTTT. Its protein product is CASRRTGWGFDTEAFF.

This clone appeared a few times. In nucleotides, the CDR3 is TGCAGCGTAGACAGGGGACGGACTGAAGCTTTCTTT. Protein product: CSVDRGRTEAFF. The gene calls are TRBV29-1 and TRBJ1-1; 8 bases agree with TRBD1. The J segment lost 5 bases and the V segment lost 6 bases, leaving 5 bases of the junction unmatched. Germline V lookup: CDR1 SQVTM, CDR2 ANQGSEA. This CDR3 is 12 amino acids long.